The entry that follows covers one TCR beta chain sequence. Its antigen is still unknown. These data originate in a study of CXCR3-negative and CXCR3-positive naive CD8 T cells. About the study: Across all libraries, TRB reads numbered 120 million to 150 million, with about 1.5 +/- 0.3 million in each library.

Germline CDR1 reads SGHDT; CDR2 reads YYEEEE. The CDR3 is 16 amino acids. Study-level findings and limits: Both naive subsets showed comparably high diversity, and memory CD8+ cells showed much lower diversity. Both naive subsets, CXCR3-negative and CXCR3-positive, displayed similar TRBV-TRBJ usage, unlike memory cells. CXCR3-positive naive cells had more hydrophobic TRB CDR3s than CXCR3-negative naive cells.

UMI-labeled TRB cDNA libraries were prepared by 5' RACE. TCRdb reanalyzed the 5' RACE reads and collapses them to one entry per CDR3 protein, without DNA. Its table lists over 100,000 distinct CDR3 sequences. The rearrangement links TRBV5-6 to TRBJ2-4; without DNA, the TCRdb call of TRBD1 cannot be checked. The material sequenced was naive CXCR3+ CD8+ T cells from blood. Indicated subset: CD45RO-CCR7+CD27+CD95- naive CD8+ T cells expressing CXCR3 (TNR3+). This sequence originates from a human donor in good health. Some clones in this sample may be carry-over from other donors' samples. CDR3 loop: CASTPGKKLAKNIQYF.